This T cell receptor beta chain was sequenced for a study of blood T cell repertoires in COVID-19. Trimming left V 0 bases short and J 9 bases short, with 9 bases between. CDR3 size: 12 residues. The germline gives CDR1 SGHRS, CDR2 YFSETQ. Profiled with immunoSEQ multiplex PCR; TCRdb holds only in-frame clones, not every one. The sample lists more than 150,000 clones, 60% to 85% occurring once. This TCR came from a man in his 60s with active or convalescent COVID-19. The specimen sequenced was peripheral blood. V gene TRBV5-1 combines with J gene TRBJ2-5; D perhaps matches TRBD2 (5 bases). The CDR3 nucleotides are TGCGCCAGCAGCTTGGACAACGGGGCCCAGTACTTC. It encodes CASSLDNGAQYF.